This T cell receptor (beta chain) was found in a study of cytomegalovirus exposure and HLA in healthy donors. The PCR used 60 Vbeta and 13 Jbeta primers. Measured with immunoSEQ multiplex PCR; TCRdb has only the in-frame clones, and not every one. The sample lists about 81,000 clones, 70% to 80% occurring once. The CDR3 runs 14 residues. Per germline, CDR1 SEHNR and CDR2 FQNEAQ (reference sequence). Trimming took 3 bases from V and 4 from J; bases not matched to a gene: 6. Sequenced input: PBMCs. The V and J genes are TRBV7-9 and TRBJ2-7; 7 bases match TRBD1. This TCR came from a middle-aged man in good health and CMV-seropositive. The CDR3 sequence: CASSLSRDSYEQYF. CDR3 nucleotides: TGTGCCAGCAGCTTGAGTCGGGACAGTTACGAGCAGTACTTC.